Shown below are 22 T cell receptor beta chains from a single sample sequenced in a study of T cells in Graves' hyperthyroidism and ophthalmopathy. Researchers took RNA transcripts and amplified the TCR beta CDR3 regions from them. The TCR CDR3 first-round RT-PCR relied on the HTBI primer set. TCRdb reanalysed the multiplex PCR reads using MiXCR and keeps one entry per CDR3 protein. The sample has approximately 400,000 distinct CDR3 sequences, about 13% seen once. The sequencing sample was made of blood. The receptors were gathered from a man aged 25 to 40 with Graves' hyperthyroidism that later progressed to Graves' ophthalmopathy.

This clonotype came up many times. J is TRBJ1-1 and V is TRBV3-1; tentative D call: TRBD1 (6 bases). Germline CDR1 and CDR2: LGHDT and YNNKEL (reference sequence). The CDR3 is 14 amino acids. Trimming took off 0 bases at V and 6 bases at J, with 11 bases between the two ends. CDR3 DNA sequence: TGTGCCAGCAGCCAAGAAGGGGGTAGCGCTGAAGCTTTCTTT. Its protein product is CASSQEGGSAEAFF.

Only a few counts were recorded for this clonotype. The chain recombines TRBV28 with TRBJ1-1; 8 bases are a match to TRBD1. This CDR3 has 16 residues. In germline, CDR1 is MDHEN, CDR2 SYDVKM. The V segment lost 2 bases and the J segment 4 bases; nucleotides outside the gene matches: 9. CDR3 nucleotide sequence: TGTGCCAGCAGTTTAGACAGGGGCGTATTCGGCACTGAAGCTTTCTTT. As protein: CASSLDRGVFGTEAFF.

This clonotype was seen at least ten times. The V gene is TRBV4-1, the J gene TRBJ2-1, with 9 bases matching TRBD1. The ends lost 4 bases at V and 8 bases at J; junction bases unmatched: 6. The CDR3 runs 14 residues. CDR1 is MGHRA, CDR2 YSYEKL, per germline. CDR3 coding DNA: TGCGCCAGCAGCCCTCCGGACAGGGGTGATGAGCAGTTCTTC. Residues: CASSPPDRGDEQFF.

With regard to this clonotype: Mismatch with germline at one junction end may stem from a read error. J is TRBJ2-5 and V is TRBV5-1; TRBD1 is a possible D gene (5 bases). The V gene's germline CDR1 is SGHRS and CDR2 YFSETQ. This CDR3 has 15 residues. The DNA of the CDR3 is TGCGCCAGCAGCTTGGAGGCAGGGCGGCGAGAGAGCCAGTACTTC. Translated, it gives CASSLEAGRRESQYF.

The V call is TRBV2, the J call TRBJ1-4; a possible D gene is TRBD1 (6 bases). Deletions cut 1 base from V and 8 bases from J, with 14 bases between. Looked up from germline, CDR1 is SNHLY and CDR2 is FYNNEI. This CDR3 is 15 amino acids long. CDR3 region: CASSEEQGIREKLFF. The CDR3 region has the DNA TGTGCCAGCAGTGAAGAGCAGGGGATTCGGGAAAAACTGTTTTTT.

This chain connects TRBV2 to TRBJ2-1, with 11 bases that match TRBD2. Germline V lookup: CDR1 SNHLY, CDR2 FYNNEI. V shed 7 bases and J 6 bases; nucleotides not matched to a gene: 8. The CDR3 sequence is 15 residues long. The CDR3 spells CASTLLAGETNEQFF. The CDR3 nucleotides read TGTGCCAGCACCCTACTAGCGGGAGAAACCAATGAGCAGTTCTTC.

The table lists this clonotype with a few counts. This sequence joins TRBV5-1 and TRBJ2-7; D may be TRBD1 or TRBD2 (5 bases each). CDR1 is SGHRS and CDR2 is YFSETQ in the germline V gene. The CDR3 spans 17 residues. Trimming removed 3 bases at V and 1 base at J, with 20 bases between. The CDR3 here is CASSSRLYWDGSYEQYF. The CDR3 DNA sequence: TGCGCCAGCAGCTCTCGACTCTACTGGGACGGATCCTACGAGCAGTACTTC.

The sample holds many counts of this clonotype. The chain combines TRBV12-3 or TRBV12-4 with TRBJ1-2; D is unclear. The CDR3 consists of 13 residues. Trimming pared 3 bases from V and 5 bases from J, leaving 10 bases between. The CDR3 reads CASSFDKTYGYTF. The CDR3 DNA follows: TGTGCCAGCAGTTTTGACAAAACGTATGGCTACACCTTC.

This clonotype occurred many times. This chain links TRBV5-1 with TRBJ2-1; D is unclear. The V gene lost 2 bases and the J gene lost 8 bases, with 14 bases spanning the gap. The length of the CDR3 is 14 residues. The germline V gene encodes CDR1 SGHRS and CDR2 YFSETQ. CDR3 nucleotides: TGCGCCAGCAGCTTTCGGCAGATAGGCGATGAGCAGTTCTTC. Residues: CASSFRQIGDEQFF.

This clonotype was observed once. V is TRBV6-1 and J is TRBJ1-2; D gene unclear. Trimming cost V 2 bases and J 10 bases, with 20 bases left between them. This CDR3 comprises 15 residues. Per the germline V gene, CDR1 is MNHNS and CDR2 is SASEGT. CDR3 sequence: CASSESPASRHVYTF. CDR3 in DNA: TGTGCCAGCAGTGAATCGCCGGCCTCTAGGCATGTCTACACCTTC.

There are many counts of this clonotype. The chain is built from TRBV10-1 and TRBJ1-1; TRBD1 agrees at 10 bases. CDR1 and CDR2 from the germline V gene are WNHNN and SYGVQD (reference sequence). Trimming cost V 4 bases and J 4 bases; bases outside gene matches: 9. The CDR3 is 16 amino acids. As DNA, the CDR3 is TGCGCCAGCAGTGGGGACAGGGGAGTTAGGCCCACTGAAGCTTTCTTT. Its protein product is CASSGDRGVRPTEAFF.

This clonotype appeared many times. The chain links TRBV11-2 to TRBJ2-1; 7 bases line up with TRBD2. J was trimmed by 4 bases and V by 0 bases; bases with no gene match: 3. Germline V gene lookup returns CDR1 SGHAT and CDR2 FQNNGV. The CDR3 has 15 amino acids. CDR3 sequence: CASSLEAGIYNEQFF. CDR3 bases: TGTGCCAGCAGCTTAGAAGCGGGGATTTACAATGAGCAGTTCTTC.

The rearrangement links TRBV30 to TRBJ1-1; D might be TRBD1 (5 bases). V gave up 4 bases and J gave up 4 bases, with 16 bases separating them. Germline V gives CDR1 GTSNPN, CDR2 SVGIG (reference sequence). CDR3 length: 14 residues. The CDR3, as DNA: TGTGCCTGGACCGCGGGGCGGGGATTCACTGAAGCTTTCTTT. The encoded protein is CAWTAGRGFTEAFF.

This clonotype showed up many times. This chain connects TRBV5-1 to TRBJ2-7, with TRBD2 as a possible D gene (6 bases). Trimming took 4 bases from V and 6 from J, leaving 17 bases between them. CDR1 and CDR2 from the germline V gene are SGHRS and YFSETQ. The CDR3 sequence is 14 residues long. CDR3 DNA sequence: TGCGCCAGCAGCCCGGGCGGGGATTTGGGCGAGCAGTACTTC. As protein: CASSPGGDLGEQYF.

This clonotype was observed at least ten times. The chain couples TRBV28 to TRBJ2-1; unclear D gene. The V end lost 5 bases, the J end lost 4 bases, and 9 bases lay between the germline ends. The CDR3 length is 13 residues. Germline V CDR1 and CDR2: MDHEN, SYDVKM. DNA of the CDR3: TGTGCCAGCAGTGGCGACACTTACAATGAGCAGTTCTTC. Its translation is CASSGDTYNEQFF.

The chain employs TRBV7-3 and TRBJ2-2, with D perhaps assigned TRBD1 or TRBD2 (6 bases each). This CDR3 is built from 17 residues. Germline V lookup: CDR1 SGHTA, CDR2 FQGTGA. V lost 0 bases and J lost 3, with 14 bases in between. CDR3 region: CASSLTSRGADTGELFF. CDR3 in DNA: TGTGCCAGCAGCTTAACGTCGAGGGGGGCGGACACCGGGGAGCTGTTTTTT.

Comment on this clonotype: This clone may be a read error of a much larger clone one base away. The chain uses TRBV11-2 and TRBJ2-3; D is unresolved. The V gene lost 1 base and the J gene lost 4 bases, with 9 bases spanning the gap. Germline V gene sequence: CDR1 SGHAT, CDR2 FQNNGV. This CDR3 contains 14 residues. CDR3 residues: CASSLAAGSDTQYF. CDR3 DNA: TGTGCCAGCAGCTTAGCGGCAGGATCAGATACGCAGTATTTT.

This clonotype was counted ten times or more. V gene TRBV28 combines with J gene TRBJ1-1; the D gene is possibly TRBD1 (5 bases). This CDR3 is built from 16 residues. Trimming removed 2 bases from V and 1 base from J, with 14 bases in between. The germline V gene encodes CDR1 MDHEN and CDR2 SYDVKM. In DNA, the CDR3 is TGTGCCAGCAGTTTAACGGGGGGGAACCCGAACACTGAAGCTTTCTTT. Its protein product is CASSLTGGNPNTEAFF.

The chain recombines TRBV20-1 with TRBJ1-6; D is perhaps TRBD1 (5 bases). The CDR3 consists of 15 residues. Germline values: CDR1 DFQATT, CDR2 SNEGSKA (reference sequence). V lost 3 bases and J 4 bases, leaving 13 bases between the germline ends. As DNA, the CDR3 is TGCAGTGCTAGCTCCGGGACCGGGTATAATTCACCCCTCCACTTT. Residues: CSASSGTGYNSPLHF.

The CDR3 here is CASSGPNNQPQHF. The CDR3 coding sequence is TGTGCCAGCAGCGGACCAAATAATCAGCCCCAGCATTTT. The gene calls are TRBV28 and TRBJ1-5; unclear D gene. V lost 6 bases to trimming and J lost 4 bases, with 10 bases between them. The CDR3 sequence is 13 residues long. The V gene's germline CDR1 is MDHEN and CDR2 SYDVKM.

In this sample, this clonotype turned up a few times. A much larger clone differs by one base, so this may be a read error. The chain uses TRBV20-1 and TRBJ1-1; tentative D call: TRBD1 (6 bases). Germline CDR1 reads DFQATT; CDR2 reads SNEGSKA (reference sequence). This CDR3 is built from 12 residues. The CDR3 is CGGGGSYTEAFF. DNA for the CDR3: TGCGGTGGGGGGGGCTCGTACACTGAAGCTTTCTTT.

A remark on this clonotype: At one end, the junction sequence differs from germline, possibly due to a read error. The V gene is TRBV13, the J gene TRBJ2-5; 7 bases line up with TRBD1. Germline lookup yields CDR1 PRHDT and CDR2 FYEKMQ (reference sequence). This CDR3 spans 11 amino acids. CDR3 nucleotide sequence: TGTGCCAGCAGCCACGACAGGGCCCCCAACTTC. It specifies CASSHDRAPNF.